This T cell receptor beta chain stems from a study of beta chain features in type 1 diabetes. Study-level findings and limits: Within the patient group, naive, central memory and Treg TCRB repertoires appeared more similar to each other than within healthy donors.

Isolated RNA was reverse transcribed in full, so expressed TCRB transcripts were sequenced. Deep immunoSEQ sequencing covered naive, central memory and regulatory T cell samples. TCRdb's table, derived via immunoSEQ multiplex PCR, lists solely in-frame clones and lacks some. The sample holds around 340,000 clones, about 20% seen once. In the case of this clone: Its matching antigen is unknown.

V was shortened by 4 bases and J by 2 bases, with 9 bases between the two germline ends. Germline CDR1 reads MGHRA; CDR2 reads YSYEKL. CDR3 length equals 15 residues. The chain is built from TRBV4-1 and TRBJ2-6, with D unresolved. The sequencing input was naive CD4+ T cells from blood. The receptor was derived from a woman under 30 in good health. CDR3 bases: TGCGCCAGCAGCCCGCTGTACACTGGGGCCAACGTCCTGACTTTC. It specifies CASSPLYTGANVLTF.